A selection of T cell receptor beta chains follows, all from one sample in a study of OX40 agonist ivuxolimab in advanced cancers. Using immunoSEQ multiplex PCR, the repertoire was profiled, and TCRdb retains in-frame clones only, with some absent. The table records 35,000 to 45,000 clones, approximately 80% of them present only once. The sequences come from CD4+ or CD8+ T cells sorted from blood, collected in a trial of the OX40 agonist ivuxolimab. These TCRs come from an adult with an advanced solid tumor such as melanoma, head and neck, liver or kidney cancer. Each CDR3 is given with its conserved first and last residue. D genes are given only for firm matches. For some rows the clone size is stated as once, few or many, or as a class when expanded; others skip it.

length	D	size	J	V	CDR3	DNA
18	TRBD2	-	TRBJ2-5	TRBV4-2	CASSQGRGLAGGQETQYF	TGTGCCAGCAGCCAAGGTCGCGGGTTGGCGGGAGGACAAGAGACCCAGTACTTC
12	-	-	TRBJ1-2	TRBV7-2	CASSLGVYGYTF	TGTGCCAGCAGCCTAGGGGTTTATGGCTACACCTTC
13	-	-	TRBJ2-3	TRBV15	CATSRITTDTQYF	TGTGCCACCAGCAGAATCACCACAGATACGCAGTATTTT
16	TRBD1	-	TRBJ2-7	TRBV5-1	CASSLIGQGRLDEQYF	TGCGCCAGCAGCCTGATCGGACAGGGGAGGTTGGACGAGCAGTACTTC
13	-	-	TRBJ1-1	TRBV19	CASSFKGGTEAFF	TGTGCCAGTAGTTTCAAGGGGGGAACTGAAGCTTTCTTT
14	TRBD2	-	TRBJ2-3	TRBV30	CAWYGGSGTDTQYF	TGTGCCTGGTATGGCGGGAGTGGCACAGATACGCAGTATTTT
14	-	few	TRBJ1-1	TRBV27	CASSINRDSAEAFF	TGTGCCAGCAGTATCAACAGGGATTCGGCTGAAGCTTTCTTT
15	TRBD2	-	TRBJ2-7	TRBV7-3	CASSLGGSTSYEQYF	TGTGCCAGCAGCTTAGGCGGGAGTACGTCCTACGAGCAGTACTTC
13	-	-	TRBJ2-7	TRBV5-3	CASSGAGKDEQYF	TGTGCCAGCAGTGGGGCAGGGAAAGACGAGCAGTACTTC
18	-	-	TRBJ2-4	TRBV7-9	CASSFPALQVGAKNIQYF	TGTGCCAGCAGCTTTCCCGCTCTGCAGGTCGGGGCCAAAAACATTCAGTACTTC
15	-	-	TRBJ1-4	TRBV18	CASSPDAVTNEKLFF	TGTGCCAGCTCACCGGACGCGGTAACTAATGAAAAACTGTTTTTT
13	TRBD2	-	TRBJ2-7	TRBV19	CASSSETSGRWYF	TGTGCCAGTAGTAGCGAAACTAGCGGGAGGTGGTACTTC
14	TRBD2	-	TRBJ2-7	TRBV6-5	CASSKSGASYEQYF	TGTGCCAGCAGCAAAAGCGGGGCCTCCTACGAGCAGTACTTC
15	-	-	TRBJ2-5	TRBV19	CASRSGGITQETQYF	TGTGCCAGTAGGTCCGGTGGGATCACACAAGAGACCCAGTACTTC
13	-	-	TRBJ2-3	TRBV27	CASSSNDRGTQYF	TGTGCCAGCAGTTCCAACGATCGAGGTACGCAGTATTTT
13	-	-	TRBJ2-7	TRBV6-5	CASREDKTYEQYF	TGTGCCAGCAGGGAGGACAAGACCTACGAGCAGTACTTC
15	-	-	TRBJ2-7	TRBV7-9	CASSSGGIITYEQYF	TGTGCCAGCAGCTCAGGGGGGATAATTACCTACGAGCAGTACTTC
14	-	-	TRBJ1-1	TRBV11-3	CASSLEGKNTEAFF	TGTGCCAGCAGCTTAGAGGGGAAGAACACTGAAGCTTTCTTT
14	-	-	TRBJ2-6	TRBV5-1	CASSFGTGANVLTF	TGCGCCAGCAGCTTCGGGACTGGGGCCAACGTCCTGACTTTC
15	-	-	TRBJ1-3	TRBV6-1	CASSERWGSGNTIYF	TGTGCCAGCAGTGAACGATGGGGCTCTGGAAACACCATATATTTT
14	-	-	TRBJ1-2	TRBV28	CASSLFQGDYGYTF	TGTGCCAGCAGTTTATTTCAAGGCGACTATGGCTACACCTTC
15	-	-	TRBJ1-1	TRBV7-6	CASSLDLRGRAEAFF	TGTGCCAGCAGCTTAGACCTTAGGGGGAGGGCAGAAGCTTTCTTT
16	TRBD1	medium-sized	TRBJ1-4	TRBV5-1	CASSYTGATTNEKLFF	TGCGCCAGCAGCTACACAGGGGCCACAACTAATGAAAAACTGTTTTTT
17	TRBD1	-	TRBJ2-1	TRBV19	CASSIGLTGGSYNEQFF	TGTGCCAGTAGTATAGGATTGACAGGGGGCTCCTACAATGAGCAGTTCTTC
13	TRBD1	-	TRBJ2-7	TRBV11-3	CASSLDRGYEQYF	TGTGCCAGCAGCTTGGACAGGGGCTACGAGCAGTACTTC
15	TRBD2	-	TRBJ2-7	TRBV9	CASSVASSGSYEQYF	TGTGCCAGCAGCGTAGCCTCTAGCGGTTCCTACGAGCAGTACTTC
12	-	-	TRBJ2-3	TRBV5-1	CASSLNADTQYF	TGCGCCAGCAGCTTGAACGCAGATACGCAGTATTTT
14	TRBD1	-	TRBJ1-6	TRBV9	CASSTDRANSPLHF	TGTGCCAGCAGTACCGACAGGGCCAATTCACCCCTCCACTTT
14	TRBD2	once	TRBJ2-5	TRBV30	CACYGRAGVETQYF	TGTGCCTGCTACGGGAGGGCCGGCGTGGAGACCCAGTACTTC
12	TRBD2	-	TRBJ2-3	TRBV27	CASTEAGGTQYF	TGTGCCAGCACTGAAGCGGGAGGTACGCAGTATTTT
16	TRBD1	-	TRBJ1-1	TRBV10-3	CAIRGTGDLMNTEAFF	TGTGCCATCAGGGGGACAGGGGACCTTATGAACACTGAAGCTTTCTTT